The 18 T cell receptor beta chains listed next were all sequenced from one sample in a study of shared clonotypes between healthy human individuals. Method: immunoSEQ multiplex PCR; TCRdb's copy keeps in-frame clones and lacks some. The sample holds about 1.5 million clones, over 95% seen once. Input material: naive CD4+ T cells sorted from blood. As for subset: CD45RA+ positively selected. These receptors came from a man between 25 and 39 years old in good health.

The rearrangement uses TRBV4-1 and TRBJ2-3, with a tentative D call TRBD2 (5 bases). CDR3 size: 14 residues. Germline values: CDR1 MGHRA, CDR2 YSYEKL. Trimming took 3 bases from V and 5 from J, leaving 12 bases between them. Here the CDR3 reads CASSHSPREDTQYF. The CDR3 nucleotides read TGCGCCAGCAGCCATAGTCCGAGGGAAGATACGCAGTATTTT.

This clone appeared a few times. The chain employs TRBV4-2 and TRBJ1-1, with unresolved D. The CDR3 is 12 amino acids. Trimming stripped 0 bases from V and 7 bases from J, with 6 bases between. Germline values: CDR1 LGHNA, CDR2 YNFKEQ. CDR3 in amino acids: CASSQEGGEAFF. The CDR3 nucleotides read TGTGCCAGCAGCCAAGAGGGAGGTGAAGCTTTCTTT.

The chain links TRBV28 to TRBJ2-7; D remains ambiguous. With 4 bases removed from V and 2 bases from J, the gap between germline ends came to 6 bases. The CDR3 consists of 12 residues. Germline V gene data show CDR1 as MDHEN and CDR2 as SYDVKM. CDR3 nucleotide sequence: TGTGCCAGCAGTTCCCCCCCCTACGAGCAGTACTTC. Translation gives CASSSPPYEQYF.

The J gene is TRBJ2-7, the V gene TRBV5-8; D possibly corresponds to TRBD1 (6 bases). The CDR3 sequence is 13 residues long. Germline loops: CDR1 SGHTS, CDR2 YDEGEE. With 4 bases removed from V and 4 bases from J, the gap between germline ends came to 12 bases. CDR3 nucleotides: TGTGCCAGCAGCCGACAGGCAGAGTACGAGCAGTACTTC. Its translation is CASSRQAEYEQYF.

The chain combines TRBV4-2 with TRBJ1-3; 7 nucleotides align to TRBD1. This CDR3 is 17 amino acids long. In germline, CDR1 is LGHNA, CDR2 YNFKEQ. The V segment lost 0 bases and the J segment 3 bases; nucleotides outside the gene matches: 8. CDR3 nucleotide sequence: TGTGCCAGCAGCCAAGATCTGAGGGGACAGTTTGGAAACACCATATATTTT. Its protein is CASSQDLRGQFGNTIYF.

The chain links TRBV28 to TRBJ2-1, with D maybe TRBD2 (5 bases). Per the germline V gene, CDR1 is MDHEN and CDR2 is SYDVKM. V was cut by 5 bases and J by 5 bases, with 19 bases left in between. The CDR3 totals 16 residues. The CDR3 protein is CASSTRGLGSHNEQFF. The CDR3 DNA reads TGTGCCAGCAGTACCCGAGGGTTGGGTTCCCACAATGAGCAGTTCTTC.

The V gene is TRBV2, the J gene TRBJ2-1, with TRBD2 matching over 11 bases. Germline V gene data show CDR1 as SNHLY and CDR2 as FYNNEI. The trim removed 6 bases at V and 7 bases at J, leaving 8 bases unmatched. The CDR3 length is 15 residues. This CDR3 is CASSQGLAGLNEQFF. Here the CDR3 DNA reads TGTGCCAGCAGCCAAGGACTAGCGGGTTTAAATGAGCAGTTCTTC.

This rearrangement joins TRBV5-1 to TRBJ2-7, with a tentative D call TRBD2 (6 bases). V lost 4 bases and J 2 bases, leaving 16 bases between the germline ends. Germline CDR1 and CDR2: SGHRS and YFSETQ. The CDR3 sequence is 15 residues long. The CDR3 is CASSLLLTGAYEQYF. The CDR3 nucleotides are TGCGCCAGCAGCCTCCTCCTGACGGGGGCCTACGAGCAGTACTTC.

The CDR3 region is CATSARRGPTGELFF. CDR3 coding DNA: TGTGCCACCAGCGCCCGAAGGGGACCCACCGGGGAGCTGTTTTTT. The chain recombines TRBV15 with TRBJ2-2; the D gene could be TRBD1 or TRBD2 (5 bases each). V shed 5 bases and J shed 4 bases, with 14 bases lying between them. The CDR3 has 15 residues. The V gene's germline CDR1 is LNHNV and CDR2 YYDKDF (reference sequence).

The chain links TRBV5-4 to TRBJ1-2; D possibly corresponds to TRBD1 (5 bases). The CDR3 totals 15 residues. The V gene lost 6 bases and the J gene lost 6 bases, with 21 bases spanning the gap. CDR1 SGHNT and CDR2 YYREEE come from the germline V gene (reference sequence). In nucleotides, the CDR3 is TGTGCCAGCATCCCCCTCCCCCAGGGTGGCGATGGCTACACCTTC. Translating gives CASIPLPQGGDGYTF.

Points on this clone: The same CDR3 is also encoded by other DNA sequences in this sample. The chain uses TRBV30 and TRBJ1-2; a possible D gene is TRBD1 (6 bases). The CDR3 loop spans 12 amino acids. V was cut by 2 bases and J by 5 bases, with 9 bases left in between. Germline loops: CDR1 GTSNPN, CDR2 SVGIG (reference sequence). The CDR3 protein is CAWSTGIYGYTF. The CDR3 DNA sequence: TGTGCCTGGAGTACAGGGATATATGGCTACACCTTC.

V and J are TRBV6-4 and TRBJ1-2; 8 bases line up with TRBD1. From germline, CDR1 is MRHNA and CDR2 SNTAGT. The J segment lost 6 bases and the V segment lost 6 bases, leaving 3 bases of the junction unmatched. The CDR3 has 12 amino acids. The CDR3: CASSKTGDGYTF. CDR3 bases: TGTGCCAGCAGCAAGACAGGGGATGGCTACACCTTC.

Only one count was recorded for this clone. The gene calls are TRBV19 and TRBJ2-1; maybe TRBD2 (6 bases). V dropped 6 bases and J dropped 8 bases, with 23 bases sitting between them. The CDR3 loop spans 16 amino acids. Germline CDR1 LNHDA, CDR2 SQIVND (reference sequence). CDR3 nucleotide sequence: TGTGCCAGTAGCCGGGATTGGGGAGGTGGTGGGGATGAGCAGTTCTTC. Protein sequence: CASSRDWGGGGDEQFF. Full variable domain (rest looked up from reference TRBV19 and TRBJ2-1): DGGITQSPKYLFRKEGQNVTLSCEQNLNHDAMYWYRQDPGQGLRLIYYSQIVNDFQKGDIAEGYSVSREKKESFPLTVTSAQKNPTAFYLCASSRDWGGGGDEQFFGPGTRLTVL.

The V and J genes are TRBV28 and TRBJ2-7; the D is unclear. Germline CDR1 MDHEN, CDR2 SYDVKM. This CDR3 is 16 amino acids long. The V end lost 1 base, the J end lost 1 base, and 14 bases lay between the germline ends. CDR3 sequence: CASSLLGHTASYEQYF. The CDR3 DNA sequence: TGTGCCAGCAGTTTATTAGGGCACACGGCTTCCTACGAGCAGTACTTC.

This chain connects TRBV7-3 to TRBJ1-5; D might be TRBD1 (5 bases). Germline V CDR1 and CDR2: SGHTA, FQGTGA. The CDR3 contains 13 residues. V gave up 2 bases and J gave up 5 bases, with 7 bases separating them. The CDR3 nucleotides read TGTGCCAGCAGCTTAGAAGGGGATCAGCCCCAGCATTTT. Encoded protein: CASSLEGDQPQHF.

Regarding this clone: The same CDR3 also results from other DNA sequences found in this sample. This chain joins TRBV7-9 and TRBJ1-1; no clear D gene. The CDR3 covers 13 residues. Trimming took 5 bases from V and 2 from J, leaving 9 bases between them. From germline, CDR1 is SEHNR and CDR2 FQNEAQ (reference sequence). CDR3 loop: CASSLQENTEAFF. The CDR3 bases are TGTGCCAGCAGCCTTCAAGAAAACACTGAAGCTTTCTTT. Filled out from reference TRBV7-9 and TRBJ1-1, the complete variable domain reads DTGVSQNPRHKITKRGQNVTFRCDPISEHNRLYWYRQTLGQGPEFLTYFQNEAQLEKSRLLSDRFSAERPKGSFSTLEIQRTEQGDSAMYLCASSLQENTEAFFGQGTRLTVV.

CDR3 sequence: CSVEGQSDTQYF. DNA of the CDR3: TGCAGCGTTGAGGGCCAGAGCGATACGCAGTATTTT. V gene TRBV29-1 combines with J gene TRBJ2-3, with D unresolved. The V end lost 3 bases, the J end lost 6 bases, and 10 bases lay between the germline ends. The CDR3 has 12 residues. Germline-derived CDR1 and CDR2 are SQVTM and ANQGSEA.

V gene TRBV21-1 combines with J gene TRBJ2-7; TRBD2 was called by the table and not checked on the DNA. TRBV21-1 is flagged as a pseudogene. The CDR3 length is 15 residues. The CDR3 DNA sequence: TGTGCCAGCAGAGCGGGACTAGCGGGAGGTCACGAGCAGTACTTC. Amino acids: CASRAGLAGGHEQYF.